The next 3 T cell receptor beta chains were all read from a single sample in a study of CXCR3-negative and CXCR3-positive naive CD8 T cells. Libraries were UMI-labeled 5' RACE TRB cDNA. No DNA is given; TCRdb re-called the 5' RACE reads and lists each CDR3 protein once. The sample's table shows 41,000 or so distinct CDR3 sequences. Sequencing input: naive CXCR3- CD8+ T cells from blood. The subset was: CD45RO-CCR7+CD27+CD95- naive CD8+ T cells lacking CXCR3 (TNR3-). Receptors originate from a human donor in good health. Some clones in this sample may be carry-over from other donors' samples.

V usage is TRBV2 and J usage is TRBJ2-7; TCRdb outputs TRBD1, but without DNA this stays unchecked. Germline assignment: CDR1 SNHLY and CDR2 FYNNEI. The CDR3 is made up of 11 amino acids. The CDR3 loop is CASNGGNEQYF.

The chain employs TRBV15 and TRBJ2-3; with no DNA, the TCRdb D assignment of TRBD1 cannot be verified. The CDR3 is 15 residues long. Germline V CDR1 and CDR2: LNHNV, YYDKDF (reference sequence). The chain's CDR3 is CATSIWTGSTDTQYF.

The V and J genes are TRBV4-3 and TRBJ2-7. The CDR3 totals 14 residues. Germline V gene lookup returns CDR1 LGHNA and CDR2 YSLEER. The CDR3 sequence is CASSYGRSSYEQYF.